The present T cell receptor beta chain was sequenced within a study of blood T cells in healthy people across ages. This CDR3 comprises 13 residues. The ends were cut back, 4 bases at V and 6 bases at J, with 15 bases in the middle. Per germline, CDR1 GTSNPN and CDR2 SVGIG (reference sequence). The authors ran a second PCR of roughly 6 to 12 cycles using a sample-barcoded 5' primer and a J-beta primer mix. TCRdb fed the 5' RACE reads into MiXCR, producing one record per CDR3 protein. This sample has 730,000 or so distinct CDR3 sequences; around 38% occur once, and the top ten carry about 30%. The receptor was derived from a man of 80 years or more in good health. The rearrangement links TRBV30 to TRBJ1-1; weak D call: TRBD1 (5 bases). Material: blood. CDR3 amino acids: CAWKDRGRSEAFF. The CDR3 coding sequence is TGTGCCTGGAAGGACCGGGGCCGCTCTGAAGCTTTCTTT.